These 18 T cell receptor beta chains came from one sample sequenced in a study of blood T cell repertoires in COVID-19. Clones were read by immunoSEQ multiplex PCR, and TCRdb kept only the in-frame ones, dropping some. The data hold approximately 140,000 clones, with around 80% observed a single time. Sample: peripheral blood. The origin of the receptors is a man in his sixties with acute or convalescent COVID-19.

This clone was found once. For the CDR3, the DNA is TGTGCCAGCAGCCAATCCCGACAGTTCGGGCTCTCTGGAAACACCATATATTTT. It is translated as CASSQSRQFGLSGNTIYF. The chain couples TRBV4-2 to TRBJ1-3, with D possibly being TRBD1 (5 bases). The germline gives CDR1 LGHNA, CDR2 YNFKEQ. V lost 2 bases and J lost 0, with 17 bases in between. The CDR3 runs 18 residues.

This clone was recorded a few times. The CDR3 region has the DNA TGCAGCGTCCAAGCTGGGAGCGGATCCTACAATGAGCAGTTCTTC. Translation gives CSVQAGSGSYNEQFF. The rearrangement links TRBV29-1 to TRBJ2-1; TRBD2 is a possible D gene (5 bases). The CDR3 spans 15 residues. CDR1 is SQVTM, CDR2 ANQGSEA, per germline. V was trimmed by 6 bases and J by 1 base, leaving 16 bases between them.

This clone was counted between two and nine times. The chain combines TRBV5-1 with TRBJ1-1; tentatively, D is TRBD1 (6 bases). Germline V gene data show CDR1 as SGHRS and CDR2 as YFSETQ. The V and J ends lost 2 bases and 3 bases respectively, with 26 bases between them. The CDR3 is 19 residues long. CDR3 in amino acids: CASSFTEGGQWTEYTEAFF. DNA for the CDR3: TGCGCCAGCAGCTTCACCGAGGGGGGGCAGTGGACGGAGTACACTGAAGCTTTCTTT.

V gene TRBV3-1 (or the pseudogene TRBV3-2) combines with J gene TRBJ1-3; D not certain. The CDR3 length is 13 residues. Per germline, CDR1 LGHDT and CDR2 YNNKEL (reference sequence). V lost 1 base to trimming and J lost 1 base, with 2 bases between them. This chain's CDR3 is CASSQVSGNTIYF. CDR3 nucleotides: TGTGCCAGCAGCCAAGTATCTGGAAACACCATATATTTT.

This clone was found once. The chain uses TRBV5-4 and TRBJ1-4, with 7 bases fitting TRBD1. Germline assignment: CDR1 SGHNT and CDR2 YYREEE (reference sequence). The V and J ends lost 3 bases and 5 bases, in that order; junction bases with no gene match: 4. This CDR3 is 14 amino acids long. This CDR3 reads CASSSQGRNEKLFF. CDR3 in DNA: TGTGCCAGCAGCTCACAGGGGCGGAATGAAAAACTGTTTTTT. The variable domain in full, with the rest retrieved from reference TRBV5-4 and TRBJ1-4, is ETGVTQSPTHLIKTRGQQVTLRCSSQSGHNTVSWYQQALGQGPQFIFQYYREEENGRGNFPPRFSGLQFPNYSSELNVNALELDDSALYLCASSSQGRNEKLFFGSGTQLSVL.

Details on this clone: The same CDR3 arises from other DNA sequences in this sample as well. The chain combines TRBV5-1 with TRBJ2-7, with D possibly TRBD1 on 6 matching bases. CDR3 length: 13 residues. Germline loops: CDR1 SGHRS, CDR2 YFSETQ. The V end was cut by 4 bases, the J end by 2 bases, with 10 bases between. CDR3 nucleotide sequence: TGCGCCAGCAGCCCCGGACAGACCTACGAGCAGTACTTC. Protein: CASSPGQTYEQYF.

In its sample, this clone was seen once. This chain links TRBV3-1 (or the pseudogene TRBV3-2) with TRBJ1-2; D is ambiguous. CDR1 and CDR2 from the germline V gene are LGHDT and YNNKEL (reference sequence). The germline V and J ends were trimmed by 1 base and 0 bases, with 9 bases remaining between them. This CDR3 comprises 15 residues. The CDR3, as DNA: TGTGCCAGCAGCCAAGCGCCACAAGCTAACTATGGCTACACCTTC. It encodes CASSQAPQANYGYTF.

The chain couples TRBV27 to TRBJ2-1; 11 bases are shared with TRBD2. The CDR3 has 20 amino acids. After removal of 5 bases from V and 1 base from J, the junction contained 16 bases not matched to a gene. From germline, CDR1 is MNHEY and CDR2 SMNVEV (reference sequence). The CDR3 DNA follows: TGTGCCAGCAGTACCTCCTTACTAGCGGGAGTTTTCCTTTCCTACAATGAGCAGTTCTTC. Its translation: CASSTSLLAGVFLSYNEQFF.

J is TRBJ2-2 and V is TRBV18; D possibly corresponds to TRBD2 (5 bases). The V end lost 3 bases, the J end lost 1 base, and 12 bases lay between the germline ends. The V gene's germline CDR1 is KGHSH and CDR2 LQKENI. The CDR3 is 16 residues long. CDR3 loop: CASSPPRTWNTGELFF. The CDR3 DNA is TGTGCCAGCTCACCTCCCCGGACTTGGAACACCGGGGAGCTGTTTTTT.

The chain is built from TRBV19 and TRBJ1-4; possible D gene TRBD1, 5 bases. CDR1 is LNHDA, CDR2 SQIVND, per germline (reference sequence). The CDR3 extends over 14 amino acids. V was pared by 2 bases and J by 6 bases, with 10 bases between. The CDR3 region has the DNA TGTGCCAGTAGTATACAGGGTCTGGATGAAAAACTGTTTTTT. This gives the protein CASSIQGLDEKLFF. Complete variable domain (other parts from reference TRBV19 and TRBJ1-4): DGGITQSPKYLFRKEGQNVTLSCEQNLNHDAMYWYRQDPGQGLRLIYYSQIVNDFQKGDIAEGYSVSREKKESFPLTVTSAQKNPTAFYLCASSIQGLDEKLFFGSGTQLSVL.

The rearrangement uses TRBV25-1 and TRBJ2-7; 11 nucleotides line up with TRBD1. Trimming took 6 bases from V and 5 from J; bases not matched to a gene: 3. Germline CDR1 is MGHDK and CDR2 is SYGVNS. The CDR3 covers 13 residues. The CDR3 DNA follows: TGTGCCAGCAGGCGGACAGGGGGCCACGAGCAGTACTTC. Its protein is CASRRTGGHEQYF.

CDR3 loop: CASTTGGLAGGYTF. The CDR3 coding sequence is TGTGCCAGTACCACGGGGGGACTGGCCGGTGGCTACACCTTC. The chain combines TRBV19 with TRBJ1-2; tentative D call: TRBD1 (5 bases). CDR3 length: 14 amino acids. The germline V gene has CDR1 LNHDA and CDR2 SQIVND (reference sequence). Trimming shortened V by 7 bases and J by 7 bases, and 19 bases separated the two germline ends.

Remarks on this clone: Additional DNA sequences in this sample encode the identical CDR3. The rearrangement links TRBV9 to TRBJ1-1, with a tentative D call TRBD1 (6 bases). The CDR3 has 14 amino acids. V was pared by 0 bases and J by 0 bases, with 6 bases between. Germline-derived CDR1 and CDR2 are SGDLS and YYNGEE. CDR3 DNA: TGTGCCAGCAGCGTAGGGACAGTGAACACTGAAGCTTTCTTT. Translated, it gives CASSVGTVNTEAFF.

A few counts support this clone. One junction end disagrees with the germline gene, perhaps due to a read error. J is TRBJ2-7 and V is TRBV27, with 7 bases lining up with TRBD1. The CDR3 totals 14 residues. Germline values: CDR1 MNHEY, CDR2 SMNVEV (reference sequence). CDR3 nucleotide sequence: TGTGCCAGCAGTTCCTCGACAGGGCCCTACGCGCAGTACTTC. Residues: CASSSSTGPYAQYF.

The rearrangement joins TRBV19 to TRBJ2-2; the D is unclear. Trimming removed 3 bases from V and 0 bases from J, with 8 bases in between. CDR3 length equals 15 residues. Germline V lookup: CDR1 LNHDA, CDR2 SQIVND (reference sequence). The DNA of the CDR3 is TGTGCCAGTAGTATCTATCCCTCGAACACCGGGGAGCTGTTTTTT. This encodes CASSIYPSNTGELFF. The whole variable domain, filled in from reference TRBV19 and TRBJ2-2, reads DGGITQSPKYLFRKEGQNVTLSCEQNLNHDAMYWYRQDPGQGLRLIYYSQIVNDFQKGDIAEGYSVSREKKESFPLTVTSAQKNPTAFYLCASSIYPSNTGELFFGEGSRLTVL.

The chain recombines TRBV5-1 with TRBJ1-1, with a possible D match to TRBD1 (5 bases). CDR1 SGHRS and CDR2 YFSETQ come from the germline V gene. V was shortened by 0 bases and J by 1 base, with 13 bases between the two germline ends. This CDR3 region has 16 residues. CDR3 residues: CASSLADGGPNTEAFF. DNA of the CDR3: TGCGCCAGCAGCTTGGCCGACGGGGGACCGAACACTGAAGCTTTCTTT.

The rearrangement joins TRBV5-1 to TRBJ2-2; D might be TRBD1 (7 bases). Germline V gives CDR1 SGHRS, CDR2 YFSETQ. The CDR3 totals 15 residues. V shed 4 bases and J shed 4 bases, with 14 bases lying between them. CDR3 protein: CASSPQGGRTGELFF. The DNA of the CDR3 is TGCGCCAGCAGCCCGCAGGGGGGACGCACCGGGGAGCTGTTTTTT.

In this sample, this clone turned up once. V usage is TRBV29-1 and J usage is TRBJ1-5; 10 nucleotides align to TRBD1. This CDR3 is 15 amino acids long. Germline V gives CDR1 SQVTM, CDR2 ANQGSEA. V trimming: 4 bases; J trimming: 2 bases; junction bases outside the gene matches: 5. The CDR3 sequence is CSVVAGTGGNQPQHF. The CDR3 DNA follows: TGCAGCGTTGTTGCCGGGACAGGGGGCAATCAGCCCCAGCATTTT.